This T cell receptor beta chain emerged from a study of post-analysis software for immune sequencing data. Across the study: Some patients lacked subtype; others had relapsing-remitting, secondary progressive or progressive-relapsing disease.

This clonotype came up a few times. Its antigen is still unknown. V lost 7 bases, J lost 9 bases, and 14 bases stayed unmatched. This CDR3 region has 14 residues. Regarding the study as a whole: About five TRBV segments, including TRBV5-6, TRBV5-1 and TRBV20-1, were more frequent in patients than controls. Strong same-batch co-clustering of samples appeared with F measure clustering.

Unique molecular identifiers tagged the TCR beta cDNA libraries. TCRdb passed the PCR reads through MiXCR, listing each CDR3 protein once. The repertoire has some 690,000 distinct CDR3 sequences, 55% to 60% of them found once; the top ten carry 10% to 12%. Sample: blood. The J gene is TRBJ1-2, the V gene TRBV12-3 or TRBV12-4; 7 nucleotides agree with TRBD1. This clonotype was sampled from a girl aged 2 to 9 with multiple sclerosis. The CDR3 region has the DNA TGTGCCAGCACCCTACAGGGGTTGGAGATGAGCTACACCTTC. This translates into CASTLQGLEMSYTF.